What follows are 4 T cell receptor beta chains derived from one specimen sequenced in a study of beta chain features in type 1 diabetes. Study-wide results and limits: Across all four CD4+ subsets, people with type 1 diabetes showed modestly shorter TCRB CDR3s.

These receptors' antigens are unknown. Expressed TCRB transcripts were sequenced, since all the RNA that had been isolated was reverse transcribed. TCRdb's table, derived via immunoSEQ multiplex PCR, lists solely in-frame clones and lacks some. The profile shows 95,000 to 150,000 clones, 15% to 20% of them singletons. Sample: central memory CD4+ T cells from blood. The receptor source for this set is a man between 18 and 29 years old with type 1 diabetes.

This clone was counted between two and nine times. The chain carries TRBV29-1 and TRBJ1-1; TRBD1 agrees at 8 bases. Per germline, CDR1 SQVTM and CDR2 ANQGSEA. With V trimmed by 1 base and J by 1 base, 5 bases remained unmatched. This CDR3 is built from 15 residues. CDR3 DNA: TGCAGCGTTGAAGGTGAGACAGGGGCGAACACTGAAGCTTTCTTT. It translates to CSVEGETGANTEAFF.

This clone was found a few times. This sequence joins TRBV2 and TRBJ2-1; D possibly corresponds to TRBD2 (5 bases). The CDR3 loop spans 16 amino acids. V was pared by 1 base and J by 3 bases, with 13 bases between. CDR1 and CDR2 from the germline V gene are SNHLY and FYNNEI. CDR3 region: CASSEGFPGYYNEQFF. The CDR3 region has the DNA TGTGCCAGCAGTGAAGGGTTCCCGGGGTACTACAATGAGCAGTTCTTC. Together with reference TRBV2 and TRBJ2-1, the CDR3 gives the full variable domain: EPEVTQTPSHQVTQMGQEVILRCVPISNHLYFYWYRQILGQKVEFLVSFYNNEISEKSEIFDDQFSVERPDGSNFTLKIRSTKLEDSAMYFCASSEGFPGYYNEQFFGPGTRLTVL.

V usage is TRBV29-1 and J usage is TRBJ1-1; D is possibly TRBD1 (6 bases). V gave up 5 bases and J gave up 4 bases, with 17 bases separating them. The CDR3 extends over 14 amino acids. CDR1 is SQVTM and CDR2 is ANQGSEA in the germline V gene. The CDR3 DNA is TGCAGCGTTCTGACGGCACAGGGAGGCACTGAAGCTTTCTTT. Its translation is CSVLTAQGGTEAFF.

Only a few counts were recorded for this clone. The chain recombines TRBV6-1 with TRBJ2-7; D perhaps matches TRBD1 (5 bases). Germline-derived CDR1 and CDR2 are MNHNS and SASEGT. The CDR3 totals 14 residues. Deletions cut 2 bases from V and 4 bases from J, with 12 bases between. CDR3 amino acids: CASSEPLTGYEQYF. In DNA form, the CDR3 reads TGTGCCAGCAGTGAACCGTTAACAGGATACGAGCAGTACTTC.